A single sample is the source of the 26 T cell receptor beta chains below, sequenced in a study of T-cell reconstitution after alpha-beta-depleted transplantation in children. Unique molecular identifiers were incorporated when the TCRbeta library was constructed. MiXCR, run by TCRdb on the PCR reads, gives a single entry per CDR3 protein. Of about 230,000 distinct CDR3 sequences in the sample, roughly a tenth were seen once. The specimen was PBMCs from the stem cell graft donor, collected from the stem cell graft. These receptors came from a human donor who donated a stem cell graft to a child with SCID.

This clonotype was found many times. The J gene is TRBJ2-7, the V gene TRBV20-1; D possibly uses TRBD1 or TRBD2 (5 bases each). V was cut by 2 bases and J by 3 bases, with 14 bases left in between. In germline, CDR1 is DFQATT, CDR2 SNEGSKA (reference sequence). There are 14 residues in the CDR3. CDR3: CSARMEAGNYEQYF. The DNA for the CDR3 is TGCAGTGCTAGAATGGAGGCAGGGAACTACGAGCAGTACTTC.

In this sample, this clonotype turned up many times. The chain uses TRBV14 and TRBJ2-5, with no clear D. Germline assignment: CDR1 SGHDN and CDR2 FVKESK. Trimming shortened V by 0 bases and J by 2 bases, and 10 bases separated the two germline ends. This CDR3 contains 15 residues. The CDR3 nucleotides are TGTGCCAGCAGCCAAGATCAGCTGCAACAAGAGACCCAGTACTTC. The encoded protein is CASSQDQLQQETQYF.

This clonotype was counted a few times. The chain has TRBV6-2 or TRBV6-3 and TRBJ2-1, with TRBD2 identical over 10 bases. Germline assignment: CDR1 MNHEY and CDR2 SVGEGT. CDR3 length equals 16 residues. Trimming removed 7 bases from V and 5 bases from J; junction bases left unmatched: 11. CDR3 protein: CASKIVLAGYDNEQFF. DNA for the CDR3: TGTGCCAGCAAGATCGTACTAGCGGGGTACGACAATGAGCAGTTCTTC.

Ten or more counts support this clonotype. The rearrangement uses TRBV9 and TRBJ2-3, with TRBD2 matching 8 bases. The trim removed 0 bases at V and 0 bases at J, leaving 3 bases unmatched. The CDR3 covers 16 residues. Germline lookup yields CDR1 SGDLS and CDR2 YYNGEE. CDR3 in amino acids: CASSVVSSGSTDTQYF. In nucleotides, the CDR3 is TGTGCCAGCAGCGTAGTGTCTAGCGGGAGCACAGATACGCAGTATTTT.

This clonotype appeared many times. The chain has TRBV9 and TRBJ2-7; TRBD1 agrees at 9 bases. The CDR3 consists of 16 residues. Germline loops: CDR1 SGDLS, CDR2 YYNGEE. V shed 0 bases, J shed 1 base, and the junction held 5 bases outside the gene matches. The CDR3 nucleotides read TGTGCCAGCAGCGTAGGGACGGGACAGGGTTCCTACGAGCAGTACTTC. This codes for CASSVGTGQGSYEQYF. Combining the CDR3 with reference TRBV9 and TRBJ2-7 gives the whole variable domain DSGVTQTPKHLITATGQRVTLRCSPRSGDLSVYWYQQSLDQGLQFLIQYYNGEERAKGNILERFSAQQFPDLHSELNLSSLELGDSALYFCASSVGTGQGSYEQYFGPGTRLTVT.

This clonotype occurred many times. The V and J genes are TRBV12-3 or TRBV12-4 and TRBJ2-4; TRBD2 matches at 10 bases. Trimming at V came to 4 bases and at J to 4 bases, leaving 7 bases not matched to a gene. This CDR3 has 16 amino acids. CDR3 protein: CASSSLGAGGKNIQYF. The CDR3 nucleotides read TGTGCCAGCAGTTCCCTGGGAGCGGGGGGGAAAAACATTCAGTACTTC.

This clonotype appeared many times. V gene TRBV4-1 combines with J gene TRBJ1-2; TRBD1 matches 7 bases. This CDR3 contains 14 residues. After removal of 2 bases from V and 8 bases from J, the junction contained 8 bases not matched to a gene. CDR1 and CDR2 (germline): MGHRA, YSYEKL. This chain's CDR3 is CASSQSTGVRGYTF. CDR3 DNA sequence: TGCGCCAGCAGCCAAAGTACAGGGGTCCGGGGCTACACCTTC.

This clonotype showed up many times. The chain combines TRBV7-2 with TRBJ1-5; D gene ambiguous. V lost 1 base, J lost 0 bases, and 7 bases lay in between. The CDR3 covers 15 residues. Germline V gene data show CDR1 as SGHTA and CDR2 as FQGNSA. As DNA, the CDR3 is TGTGCCAGCAGCTTAGTGGGAAATAGCAATCAGCCCCAGCATTTT. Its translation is CASSLVGNSNQPQHF.

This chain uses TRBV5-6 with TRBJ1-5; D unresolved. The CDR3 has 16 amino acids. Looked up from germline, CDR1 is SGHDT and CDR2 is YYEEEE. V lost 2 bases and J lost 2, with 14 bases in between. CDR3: CASSLAGVVGNQPQHF. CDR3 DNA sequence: TGTGCCAGCAGCTTAGCTGGAGTAGTTGGCAATCAGCCCCAGCATTTT.

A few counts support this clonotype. The CDR3 DNA sequence: TGTGCCAGCAGCGACAGGGGGACTGACGAAGCTTTCTTT. Translating gives CASSDRGTDEAFF. The V call is TRBV12-3 or TRBV12-4, the J call TRBJ1-1; 9 bases are a match to TRBD1. CDR3 length: 13 amino acids. After removal of 6 bases from V and 8 bases from J, the junction contained 7 bases not matched to a gene.

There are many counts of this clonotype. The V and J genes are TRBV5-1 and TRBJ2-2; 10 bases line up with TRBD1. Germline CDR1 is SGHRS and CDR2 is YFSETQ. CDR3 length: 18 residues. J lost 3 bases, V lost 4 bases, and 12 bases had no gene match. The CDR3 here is CASSRGTGELRDTGELFF. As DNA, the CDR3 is TGCGCCAGCAGCCGAGGGACAGGGGAATTGAGGGACACCGGGGAGCTGTTTTTT. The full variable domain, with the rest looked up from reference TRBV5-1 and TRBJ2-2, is KAGVTQTPRYLIKTRGQQVTLSCSPISGHRSVSWYQQTPGQGLQFLFEYFSETQRNKGNFPGRFSGRQFSNSRSEMNVSTLELGDSALYLCASSRGTGELRDTGELFFGEGSRLTVL.

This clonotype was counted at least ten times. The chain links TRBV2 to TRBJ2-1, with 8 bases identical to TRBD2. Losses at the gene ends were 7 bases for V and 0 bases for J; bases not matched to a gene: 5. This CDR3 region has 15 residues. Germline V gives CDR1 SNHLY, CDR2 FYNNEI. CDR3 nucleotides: TGTGCCAGCACAGGCGGGGGGCTCTCCTACAATGAGCAGTTCTTC. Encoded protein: CASTGGGLSYNEQFF. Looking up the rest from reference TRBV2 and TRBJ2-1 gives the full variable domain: EPEVTQTPSHQVTQMGQEVILRCVPISNHLYFYWYRQILGQKVEFLVSFYNNEISEKSEIFDDQFSVERPDGSNFTLKIRSTKLEDSAMYFCASTGGGLSYNEQFFGPGTRLTVL.

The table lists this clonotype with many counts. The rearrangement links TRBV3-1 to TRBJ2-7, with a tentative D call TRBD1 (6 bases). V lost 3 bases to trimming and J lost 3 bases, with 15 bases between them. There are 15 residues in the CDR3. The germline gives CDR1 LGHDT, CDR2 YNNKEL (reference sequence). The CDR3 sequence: CASSQTFEGVYEQYF. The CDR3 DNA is TGTGCCAGCAGCCAGACCTTTGAGGGGGTCTACGAGCAGTACTTC.

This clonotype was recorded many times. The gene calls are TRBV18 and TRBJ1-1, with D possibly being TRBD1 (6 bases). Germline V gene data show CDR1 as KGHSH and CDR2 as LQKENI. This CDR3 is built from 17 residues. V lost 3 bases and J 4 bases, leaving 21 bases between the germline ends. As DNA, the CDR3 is TGTGCCAGCTCACCTCCGCAGGGCGGGGGCTGGGGCACTGAAGCTTTCTTT. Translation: CASSPPQGGGWGTEAFF.

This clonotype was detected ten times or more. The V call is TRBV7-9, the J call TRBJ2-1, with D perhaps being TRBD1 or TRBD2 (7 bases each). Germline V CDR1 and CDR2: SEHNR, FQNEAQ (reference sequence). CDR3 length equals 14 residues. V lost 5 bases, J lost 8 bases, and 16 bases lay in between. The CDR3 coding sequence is TGTGCCAGCAGCCCCCAGGGGGGGGCACATGAGCAGTTCTTC. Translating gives CASSPQGGAHEQFF. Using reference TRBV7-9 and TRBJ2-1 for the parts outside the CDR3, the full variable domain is DTGVSQNPRHKITKRGQNVTFRCDPISEHNRLYWYRQTLGQGPEFLTYFQNEAQLEKSRLLSDRFSAERPKGSFSTLEIQRTEQGDSAMYLCASSPQGGAHEQFFGPGTRLTVL.

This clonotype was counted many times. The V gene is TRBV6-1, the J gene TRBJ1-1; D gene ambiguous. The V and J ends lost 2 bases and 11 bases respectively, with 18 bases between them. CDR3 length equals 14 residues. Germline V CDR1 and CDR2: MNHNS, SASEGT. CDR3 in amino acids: CASSEIAVSLVAFF. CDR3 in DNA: TGTGCCAGCAGTGAAATTGCCGTCTCCTTAGTGGCTTTCTTT.

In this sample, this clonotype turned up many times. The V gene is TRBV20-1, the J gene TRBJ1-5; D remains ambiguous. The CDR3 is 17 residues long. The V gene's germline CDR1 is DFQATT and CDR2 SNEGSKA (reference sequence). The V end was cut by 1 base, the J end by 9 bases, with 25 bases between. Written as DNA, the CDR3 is TGCAGTGCTAGAGTTGAAGACTGGTACGCCGATCAGAGGCCCCAGCATTTT. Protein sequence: CSARVEDWYADQRPQHF.

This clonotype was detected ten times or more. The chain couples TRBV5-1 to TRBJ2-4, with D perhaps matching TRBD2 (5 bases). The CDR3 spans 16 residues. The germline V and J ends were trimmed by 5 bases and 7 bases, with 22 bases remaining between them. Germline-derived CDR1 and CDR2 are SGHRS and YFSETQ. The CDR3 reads CASSPVPERARNIQYF. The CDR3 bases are TGCGCCAGCAGTCCTGTTCCGGAGAGGGCTAGGAACATTCAGTACTTC.

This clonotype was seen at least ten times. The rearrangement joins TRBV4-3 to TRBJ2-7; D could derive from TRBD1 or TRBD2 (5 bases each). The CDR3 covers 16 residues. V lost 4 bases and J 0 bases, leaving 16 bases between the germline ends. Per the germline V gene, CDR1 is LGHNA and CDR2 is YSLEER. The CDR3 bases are TGCGCCAGCAGCCCTGGGGACCGTCTGAGCTCCTACGAGCAGTACTTC. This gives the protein CASSPGDRLSSYEQYF.

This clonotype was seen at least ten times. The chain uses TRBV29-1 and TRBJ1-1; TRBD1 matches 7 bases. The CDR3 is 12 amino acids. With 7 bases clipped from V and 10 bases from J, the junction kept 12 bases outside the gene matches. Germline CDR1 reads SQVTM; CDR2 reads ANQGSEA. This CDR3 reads CSGSDRVNGAFF. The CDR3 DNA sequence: TGCAGCGGGAGCGACAGGGTCAACGGAGCTTTCTTT.

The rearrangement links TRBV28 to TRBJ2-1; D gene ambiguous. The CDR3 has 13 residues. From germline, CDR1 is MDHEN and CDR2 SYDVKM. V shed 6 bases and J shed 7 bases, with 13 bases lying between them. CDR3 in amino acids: CASSPPLRNEQFF. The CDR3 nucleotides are TGTGCCAGCAGCCCTCCTTTAAGGAATGAGCAGTTCTTC.

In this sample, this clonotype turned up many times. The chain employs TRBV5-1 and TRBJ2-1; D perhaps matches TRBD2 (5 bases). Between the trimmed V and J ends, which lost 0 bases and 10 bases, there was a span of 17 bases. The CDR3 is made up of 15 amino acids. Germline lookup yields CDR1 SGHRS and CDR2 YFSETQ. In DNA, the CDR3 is TGCGCCAGCAGCTTGGCCCAGTCGCCTAGCAACGAGCAGTTCTTC. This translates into CASSLAQSPSNEQFF.

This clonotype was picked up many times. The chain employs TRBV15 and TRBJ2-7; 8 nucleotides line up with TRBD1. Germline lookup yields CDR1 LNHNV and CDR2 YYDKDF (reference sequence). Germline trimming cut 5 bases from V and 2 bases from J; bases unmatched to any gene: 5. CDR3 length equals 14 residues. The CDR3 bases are TGTGCCACCAGCCCTGACAGGGGACCCTACGAGCAGTACTTC. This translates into CATSPDRGPYEQYF.

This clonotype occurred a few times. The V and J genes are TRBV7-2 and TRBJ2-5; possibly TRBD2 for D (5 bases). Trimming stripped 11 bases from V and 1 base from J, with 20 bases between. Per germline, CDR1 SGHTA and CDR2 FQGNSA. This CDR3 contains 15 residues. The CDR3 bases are TGTGCCGCTCACCCAGAGGCAGGAGGCCAAGAGACCCAGTACTTC. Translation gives CAAHPEAGGQETQYF.

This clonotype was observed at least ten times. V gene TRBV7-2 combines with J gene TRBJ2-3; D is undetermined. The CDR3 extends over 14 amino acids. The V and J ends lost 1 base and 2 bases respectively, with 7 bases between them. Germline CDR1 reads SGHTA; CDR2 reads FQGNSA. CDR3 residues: CASSLDQSTDTQYF. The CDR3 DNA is TGTGCCAGCAGCTTAGACCAATCCACAGATACGCAGTATTTT. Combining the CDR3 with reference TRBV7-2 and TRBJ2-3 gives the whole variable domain GAGVSQSPSNKVTEKGKDVELRCDPISGHTALYWYRQSLGQGLEFLIYFQGNSAPDKSGLPSDRFSAERTGGSVSTLTIQRTQQEDSAVYLCASSLDQSTDTQYFGPGTRLTVL.

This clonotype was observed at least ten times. The CDR3 reads CSARRPGTGGTEAFF. The CDR3 DNA reads TGCAGTGCTCGACGACCCGGGACGGGCGGCACTGAAGCTTTCTTT. This chain links TRBV20-1 with TRBJ1-1; tentative D call: TRBD1 (5 bases). Trimming shortened V by 5 bases and J by 4 bases, and 20 bases separated the two germline ends. Germline V CDR1 and CDR2: DFQATT, SNEGSKA (reference sequence). This CDR3 region has 15 residues.